Below, 27 T cell receptor beta chains from the same sample are listed, as sequenced in a study of blood T cells in healthy people across ages. The use of a sample-barcoded 5' primer and a J-beta primer mix characterized a second PCR of roughly 6 to 11 cycles. In TCRdb, the 5' RACE reads were re-called with MiXCR into one record per CDR3 protein. Among around 970,000 distinct CDR3 sequences listed, about 51% were seen once. The sample comprised blood. Source of these receptors: a woman between 55 and 75 years old in good health.

The rearrangement links TRBV7-2 to TRBJ2-7, with 9 bases that match TRBD2. Germline V gene lookup returns CDR1 SGHTA and CDR2 FQGNSA. Unmatched junction bases numbered 11, after V lost 5 bases and J lost 9 bases. CDR3 length: 14 residues. The CDR3 sequence: CASSPFVAGVGQYF. CDR3 DNA: TGTGCCAGCAGCCCCTTTGTAGCGGGAGTCGGGCAGTACTTC.

The CDR3 coding sequence is TGTGCCAGCTCCCCCAGGACAGGAGACAATGAGCAGTTCTTC. Translating it yields CASSPRTGDNEQFF. The chain is built from TRBV18 and TRBJ2-1; 7 bases align to TRBD1. CDR1 is KGHSH, CDR2 LQKENI, per germline. The J segment lost 5 bases and the V segment lost 6 bases, leaving 7 bases of the junction unmatched. This CDR3 spans 14 amino acids.

The chain is built from TRBV20-1 and TRBJ1-6, with D unclear. The V and J ends lost 3 bases and 7 bases respectively, with 13 bases between them. The CDR3 runs to 14 residues. Germline assignment: CDR1 DFQATT and CDR2 SNEGSKA (reference sequence). This chain's CDR3 is CSASVGYGNSPLHF. CDR3 DNA: TGCAGTGCTAGCGTCGGGTACGGGAATTCACCCCTCCACTTT.

There are a few counts of this clonotype. The chain links TRBV5-1 to TRBJ2-2; D is unresolved. This CDR3 comprises 16 residues. CDR1 is SGHRS and CDR2 is YFSETQ in the germline V gene. V was pared by 0 bases and J by 1 base, with 10 bases between. The CDR3 protein is CASSLVLGLNTGELFF. The CDR3 DNA reads as TGCGCCAGCAGCTTGGTTCTCGGGCTGAACACCGGGGAGCTGTTTTTT.

This chain uses TRBV28 with TRBJ2-7; tentatively, D is TRBD1 (7 bases). Trimming left V 3 bases short and J 6 bases short, with 15 bases between. The CDR3 loop spans 14 amino acids. Germline CDR1 MDHEN, CDR2 SYDVKM. The CDR3 DNA reads as TGTGCCAGCAGTTTGATTCAGGGGGGTGGCGAGCAGTACTTC. It encodes CASSLIQGGGEQYF.

This clonotype was recorded once. The rearrangement uses TRBV7-6 and TRBJ2-5, with 7 bases fitting TRBD1. This CDR3 contains 14 residues. Looked up from germline, CDR1 is SGHVS and CDR2 is FNYEAQ. V shed 3 bases and J 3 bases; nucleotides not matched to a gene: 4. The CDR3 nucleotides read TGTGCCAGCAGCTTGGGACAGACAAAAGAGACCCAGTACTTC. Amino acids: CASSLGQTKETQYF.

V usage is TRBV29-1 and J usage is TRBJ2-2, with 8 bases fitting TRBD1. Trimming cost V 6 bases and J 6 bases; bases outside gene matches: 3. Germline assignment: CDR1 SQVTM and CDR2 ANQGSEA. This CDR3 has 12 residues. The chain's CDR3 is CSVQQGAGELFF. CDR3 DNA sequence: TGCAGCGTCCAACAGGGGGCCGGGGAGCTGTTTTTT.

The V and J genes are TRBV20-1 and TRBJ2-7; D is perhaps TRBD2 (5 bases). CDR3 size: 14 residues. V was trimmed by 3 bases and J by 0 bases, leaving 12 bases between them. The germline CDR1 and CDR2 sequences are DFQATT and SNEGSKA (reference sequence). Here the CDR3 reads CSARWAEGSYEQYF. Written as DNA, the CDR3 is TGCAGTGCTAGGTGGGCCGAGGGCTCCTACGAGCAGTACTTC.

This clonotype was observed a handful of times. The gene calls are TRBV15 and TRBJ1-2; perhaps TRBD1 as D (5 bases). Looked up from germline, CDR1 is LNHNV and CDR2 is YYDKDF (reference sequence). V dropped 5 bases and J dropped 2 bases, with 9 bases sitting between them. This CDR3 is built from 13 residues. For the CDR3, the DNA is TGTGCCACCAGCCCCGAGGGGAACTATGGCTACACCTTC. It codes for CATSPEGNYGYTF.

The rearrangement links TRBV7-2 to TRBJ2-5, with D possibly matching TRBD1 (6 bases). V lost 5 bases and J lost 1, with 17 bases in between. CDR1 SGHTA and CDR2 FQGNSA come from the germline V gene. The CDR3 has 16 residues. The CDR3 nucleotides read TGTGCCAGCAGCCGCCGTCCCGGGACAATCCAAGAGACCCAGTACTTC. Amino acids: CASSRRPGTIQETQYF.

The chain carries TRBV30 and TRBJ1-5; possible D gene TRBD1, 5 bases. The CDR3 extends over 13 amino acids. The ends were cut back, 1 base at V and 6 bases at J, with 10 bases in the middle. Germline V lookup: CDR1 GTSNPN, CDR2 SVGIG (reference sequence). The CDR3 region is CAWSGGRGQPQHF. In nucleotides, the CDR3 is TGTGCCTGGAGTGGGGGAAGGGGTCAGCCCCAGCATTTT.

This CDR3 is CASSLSQYMAQHF. CDR3 coding DNA: TGTGCCAGCAGTTTATCCCAATACATGGCCCAGCATTTT. The chain carries TRBV12-3 or TRBV12-4 and TRBJ1-5; D is ambiguous. Trimming removed 2 bases at V and 11 bases at J, with 13 bases between. The CDR3 sequence is 13 residues long.

This clonotype was observed once. The V gene is TRBV28, the J gene TRBJ2-3; unclear D gene. V lost 3 bases and J lost 7, with 8 bases in between. The germline V gene has CDR1 MDHEN and CDR2 SYDVKM. The length of the CDR3 is 12 residues. DNA for the CDR3: TGTGCCAGCAGTTTCTCAGCCCATACGCAGTATTTT. Its protein product is CASSFSAHTQYF.

The chain couples TRBV4-1 to TRBJ2-4, with 11 bases aligning to TRBD2. The end of the DNA fits TRBJ2-7 better, so the J call may be wrong. From germline, CDR1 is MGHRA and CDR2 YSYEKL. This CDR3 has 17 residues. The CDR3 spells CASSLGVLGLAVCEQYF. CDR3 in DNA: TGCGCCAGCAGTCTGGGTGTCCTGGGACTAGCGGTCTGCGAGCAGTACTTC.

This clonotype was counted at least ten times. V and J are TRBV28 and TRBJ2-3; D unresolved. V dropped 3 bases and J dropped 2 bases, with 6 bases sitting between them. This CDR3 has 13 amino acids. The germline V gene encodes CDR1 MDHEN and CDR2 SYDVKM. The CDR3 region has the DNA TGTGCCAGCAGTTTTCCCCCCACAGATACGCAGTATTTT. The encoded protein is CASSFPPTDTQYF.

The V gene is TRBV12-3 or TRBV12-4, the J gene TRBJ2-5, with a possible D match to TRBD2 (5 bases). This CDR3 is built from 16 residues. V lost 6 bases and J 0 bases, leaving 17 bases between the germline ends. The CDR3 nucleotides are TGTGCCAGCAGCCCTGTGGGAGCGGAGTACCAAGAGACCCAGTACTTC. Translation gives CASSPVGAEYQETQYF.

In this sample, this clonotype turned up a few times. This chain uses TRBV16 with TRBJ2-2; D may be TRBD2 (6 bases). Germline values: CDR1 KGHSY, CDR2 FQNENV. The CDR3 sequence is 16 residues long. Trimming took 2 bases from V and 1 from J, leaving 11 bases between them. CDR3 in amino acids: CASSQRSGLNTGELFF. The CDR3 DNA sequence: TGTGCCAGCAGCCAACGGTCGGGACTGAACACCGGGGAGCTGTTTTTT.

The gene calls are TRBV29-1 and TRBJ2-7; D call uncertain. The CDR3 sequence is 13 residues long. Germline V gene data show CDR1 as SQVTM and CDR2 as ANQGSEA. The V gene lost 6 bases and the J gene lost 1 base, with 13 bases spanning the gap. The CDR3 region has the DNA TGCAGCGTCGCCCCCACCGAATCCTACGAGCAGTACTTC. Its protein product is CSVAPTESYEQYF.

This sequence joins TRBV27 and TRBJ2-1; 9 nucleotides line up with TRBD1. V trimming: 5 bases; J trimming: 9 bases; junction bases outside the gene matches: 23. The CDR3 extends over 19 amino acids. CDR1 is MNHEY, CDR2 SMNVEV, per germline (reference sequence). The CDR3 nucleotides are TGTGCCAGCAGTCTGGGGGGCCAGACAGGGGGAAGTTACGTCGGTGAGCAGTTCTTC. It yields the protein CASSLGGQTGGSYVGEQFF.

Points on this clonotype: A much larger clone is a single base away; this may be a read error. The chain joins TRBV4-1 to TRBJ2-5; the D gene is possibly TRBD2 (6 bases). The germline V and J ends were trimmed by 6 bases and 3 bases, with 17 bases remaining between them. Germline V gene lookup returns CDR1 MGHRA and CDR2 YSYEKL. The CDR3 contains 15 residues. CDR3 protein: CASRGGRGGEETQYF. In nucleotides, the CDR3 is TGCGCCAGCAGAGGCGGGCGGGGAGGAGAAGAGACCCAGTACTTC.

This chain links TRBV7-2 with TRBJ1-5; TRBD1 is a possible D gene (5 bases). Trimming stripped 1 base from V and 7 bases from J, with 14 bases between. CDR3 length: 15 amino acids. Germline V CDR1 and CDR2: SGHTA, FQGNSA. CDR3: CASSLDPGVGQPQHF. The CDR3 nucleotides read TGTGCCAGCAGCTTAGATCCGGGGGTAGGGCAGCCCCAGCATTTT.

The V call is TRBV15, the J call TRBJ2-3; 10 nucleotides line up with TRBD2. Unmatched junction bases numbered 7, after V lost 7 bases and J lost 0 bases. The CDR3 totals 16 residues. Germline V gene lookup returns CDR1 LNHNV and CDR2 YYDKDF (reference sequence). CDR3 nucleotides: TGTGCCACCAAGACCGGGACTAGCGCTAGCACAGATACGCAGTATTTT. It specifies CATKTGTSASTDTQYF.

This clonotype was seen only a few times. This chain connects TRBV6-5 to TRBJ2-4; D gene unclear. The J call may be incorrect, as the DNA end agrees better with TRBJ2-7. Per the germline V gene, CDR1 is MNHEY and CDR2 is SVGAGI. CDR3 size: 15 residues. The CDR3 reads CASSYSSPVAYEQYF. In DNA form, the CDR3 reads TGTGCCAGCAGTTACTCGTCCCCAGTTGCCTACGAGCAGTACTTC.

This chain's CDR3 is CASSLERGAYEQFF. CDR3 bases: TGTGCCAGCAGCTTAGAGCGGGGGGCCTACGAGCAGTTCTTC. The chain recombines TRBV7-8 with TRBJ2-7, with 9 positions matching TRBD2. The end of the DNA is better explained by TRBJ2-1, so the J call may be wrong. The CDR3 extends over 14 amino acids. Germline CDR1 reads SGHVS; CDR2 reads FQNEAQ.

The chain combines TRBV5-1 with TRBJ1-1; D remains unclear. Germline V lookup: CDR1 SGHRS, CDR2 YFSETQ. This CDR3 region has 15 residues. Trimming cost V 4 bases and J 0 bases, with 13 bases left between them. CDR3 region: CASSGSGQLNTEAFF. CDR3 in DNA: TGCGCCAGCAGCGGGAGTGGTCAGTTGAACACTGAAGCTTTCTTT. Based on the CDR3 plus reference TRBV5-1 and TRBJ1-1, the full variable domain is KAGVTQTPRYLIKTRGQQVTLSCSPISGHRSVSWYQQTPGQGLQFLFEYFSETQRNKGNFPGRFSGRQFSNSRSEMNVSTLELGDSALYLCASSGSGQLNTEAFFGQGTRLTVV.

A few counts support this clonotype. V gene TRBV27 combines with J gene TRBJ2-7; D gene uncertain. Germline V CDR1 and CDR2: MNHEY, SMNVEV (reference sequence). V was shortened by 5 bases and J by 6 bases, with 17 bases between the two germline ends. The CDR3 totals 14 residues. CDR3 nucleotide sequence: TGTGCCAGCAGTCCCCGAGCCAGTACGGGCGAGCAGTACTTC. Protein: CASSPRASTGEQYF.

As DNA, the CDR3 is TGTGCCAGCAGCTCCCTCCGACAGCACCTAGCCAAAAACATTCAGTACTTC. This encodes CASSSLRQHLAKNIQYF. The chain is built from TRBV7-9 and TRBJ2-4; TRBD1 might be the D (5 bases). CDR1 is SEHNR, CDR2 FQNEAQ, per germline (reference sequence). This CDR3 comprises 17 residues. The V end was cut by 4 bases, the J end by 0 bases, with 16 bases between. The full variable domain, rest sourced from reference TRBV7-9 and TRBJ2-4, is DTGVSQNPRHKITKRGQNVTFRCDPISEHNRLYWYRQTLGQGPEFLTYFQNEAQLEKSRLLSDRFSAERPKGSFSTLEIQRTEQGDSAMYLCASSSLRQHLAKNIQYFGAGTRLSVL.